The T cell receptor beta chain described here comes from a study of OX40 agonist ivuxolimab in advanced cancers. Produced via immunoSEQ multiplex PCR; TCRdb's table is partial and in-frame only. The sample contains 70,000 to 85,000 clones, about 90% of which appear only once. V trimming: 4 bases; J trimming: 1 base; junction bases outside the gene matches: 7. The germline V gene has CDR1 MDHEN and CDR2 SYDVKM. The CDR3 is 16 amino acids. Sequencing used CD4+ or CD8+ T cells sorted from blood, obtained in a trial of the OX40 agonist ivuxolimab. The TCR originated in an adult with an advanced solid tumor such as melanoma, head and neck, liver or kidney cancer. The chain uses TRBV28 and TRBJ2-3, with 8 nucleotides matching TRBD2. CDR3 protein: CASSSSAGEGTDTQYF. The CDR3 coding sequence is TGTGCCAGCAGTTCCTCAGCGGGAGAGGGCACAGATACGCAGTATTTT.